This T cell receptor (beta chain) was recorded in a study of blood T cell repertoires in COVID-19. Generated by immunoSEQ multiplex PCR, the TCRdb table keeps only in-frame clones and is missing some. The sample has some 270,000 clones, 84% seen once. This CDR3 is 15 amino acids long. Germline V gives CDR1 KGHSH, CDR2 LQKENI. Trimming removed 0 bases at V and 8 bases at J, with 14 bases between. The origin of this receptor is a middle-aged woman who had recovered from COVID-19. Sequencing used peripheral blood. The V and J genes are TRBV18 and TRBJ2-1; D is possibly TRBD2 (5 bases). CDR3 protein: CASSPPSLAGDEQFF. The CDR3 nucleotides read TGTGCCAGCTCACCACCGAGTCTAGCTGGGGATGAGCAGTTCTTC.